One sample yielded the 14 T cell receptor beta chains listed below, sequenced in a study of CD4+ T cells in melanoma. The assay was immunoSEQ multiplex PCR, and TCRdb's table has in-frame clones only and misses some. The top ten hold 1.5% to 1.9% of the sample, which has over 130,000 clones, roughly 91% seen once. These receptors originate from a human donor with melanoma.

This clone was seen a single time. V is TRBV5-6 and J is TRBJ2-7; unclear D gene. This CDR3 has 11 residues. Germline assignment: CDR1 SGHDT and CDR2 YYEEEE. V was pared by 0 bases and J by 5 bases, with 3 bases between. The CDR3 DNA follows: TGTGCCAGCAGCTTGGGCCACGAGCAGTACTTC. Translation: CASSLGHEQYF.

The genes are TRBV10-3 and TRBJ2-5, with 12 bases that match TRBD2. The CDR3 runs 18 residues. V lost 0 bases to trimming and J lost 1 base; unmatched junction nucleotides: 6. Germline loops: CDR1 ENHRY, CDR2 SYGVKD. The CDR3: CAISESASGGEFQETQYF. DNA of the CDR3: TGTGCCATCAGTGAGTCGGCTAGCGGGGGGGAATTCCAAGAGACCCAGTACTTC.

V is TRBV7-9 and J is TRBJ2-2; TRBD2 aligns across 8 bases. CDR3 length equals 17 residues. The V segment lost 4 bases and the J segment 1 base; nucleotides outside the gene matches: 8. Looked up from germline, CDR1 is SEHNR and CDR2 is FQNEAQ (reference sequence). The CDR3 is CASSSWGRGENTGELFF. The CDR3, as DNA: TGTGCCAGCAGCTCTTGGGGGCGGGGGGAGAACACCGGGGAGCTGTTTTTT.

The chain uses TRBV29-1 and TRBJ1-1, with D unclear. Trimming left V 3 bases short and J 4 bases short, with 9 bases between. Germline V gene lookup returns CDR1 SQVTM and CDR2 ANQGSEA. The CDR3 covers 12 residues. The CDR3 protein is CSVDSGTTEAFF. The CDR3 DNA reads TGCAGCGTTGATTCGGGTACCACTGAAGCTTTCTTT.

The rearrangement links TRBV30 to TRBJ2-1, with a possible D match to TRBD2 (6 bases). Trimming stripped 0 bases from V and 4 bases from J, with 16 bases between. CDR3 size: 16 residues. CDR1 and CDR2 (germline): GTSNPN, SVGIG (reference sequence). The CDR3: CAWSVPRGMVYNEQFF. The DNA for the CDR3 is TGTGCCTGGAGTGTACCCCGGGGGATGGTTTACAATGAGCAGTTCTTC.

This sequence joins TRBV9 and TRBJ2-7; 8 nucleotides align to TRBD2. With 4 bases clipped from V and 2 bases from J, the junction kept 5 bases outside the gene matches. This CDR3 comprises 14 residues. CDR1 and CDR2 (germline): SGDLS, YYNGEE. The CDR3 DNA is TGTGCCAGCAGCTTGAGAGCGGGAGCCTACGAGCAGTACTTC. This encodes CASSLRAGAYEQYF.

The chain joins TRBV7-8 to TRBJ2-7, with D perhaps TRBD2 (6 bases). This CDR3 has 16 amino acids. Germline CDR1 SGHVS, CDR2 FQNEAQ. V was clipped by 0 bases and J by 0 bases, with 12 bases between them. The CDR3 DNA is TGTGCCAGCAGCTTAGCAGGGACTGGAAGCTCCTACGAGCAGTACTTC. Encoded protein: CASSLAGTGSSYEQYF.

The rearrangement uses TRBV4-1 and TRBJ2-7; 9 positions agree with TRBD1. The V segment lost 4 bases and the J segment 4 bases; nucleotides outside the gene matches: 11. The germline V gene encodes CDR1 MGHRA and CDR2 YSYEKL. This CDR3 contains 16 residues. CDR3 in DNA: TGCGCCAGCAGCCCAGTTCCGGGACAGGGTATGTACGAGCAGTACTTC. Translation: CASSPVPGQGMYEQYF.

The rearrangement joins TRBV6-1 to TRBJ1-2; D uncertain. The CDR3 has 8 amino acids. Germline values: CDR1 MNHNS, CDR2 SASEGT. V dropped 8 bases and J dropped 8 bases, with 3 bases sitting between them. The CDR3 DNA is TGTGCCAGCCAAGGCTACACCTTC. Encoded protein: CASQGYTF.

This clone was seen a few times. V and J are TRBV18 and TRBJ1-2; TRBD1 agrees at 9 bases. This CDR3 has 17 amino acids. Unmatched junction bases numbered 7, after V lost 0 bases and J lost 2 bases. Per the germline V gene, CDR1 is KGHSH and CDR2 is LQKENI. CDR3 in DNA: TGTGCCAGCTCACCACCCCCCGGACAGGGGACGAACTATGGCTACACCTTC. It codes for CASSPPPGQGTNYGYTF.

V usage is TRBV5-6 and J usage is TRBJ1-4; D perhaps matches TRBD1 (5 bases). CDR3 length: 14 amino acids. Germline-derived CDR1 and CDR2 are SGHDT and YYEEEE. V lost 2 bases and J 1 base, leaving 6 bases between the germline ends. CDR3 sequence reads: CASSFRVTNEKLFF. Here the CDR3 DNA reads TGTGCCAGCAGCTTCAGGGTAACTAATGAAAAACTGTTTTTT.

The rearrangement links TRBV7-2 to TRBJ1-4; a weak D match, TRBD1 (6 bases). The CDR3 contains 16 residues. The V end lost 5 bases, the J end lost 8 bases, and 21 bases lay between the germline ends. Germline CDR1 and CDR2: SGHTA and FQGNSA. The CDR3 loop is CASSPKLGGGREKLFF. The CDR3 nucleotides are TGTGCCAGCAGCCCCAAACTAGGGGGGGGCCGGGAAAAACTGTTTTTT.

The V gene is TRBV5-1, the J gene TRBJ2-5, with 7 bases identical to TRBD1. V was pared by 4 bases and J by 3 bases, with 9 bases of the junction left unmatched. The CDR3 runs to 15 residues. CDR1 is SGHRS and CDR2 is YFSETQ in the germline V gene. The CDR3 nucleotides read TGCGCCAGCAGCCTGATCCCCGGGACAGAAGAGACCCAGTACTTC. Translating it yields CASSLIPGTEETQYF. Full variable domain (remainder filled in from reference TRBV5-1 and TRBJ2-5): KAGVTQTPRYLIKTRGQQVTLSCSPISGHRSVSWYQQTPGQGLQFLFEYFSETQRNKGNFPGRFSGRQFSNSRSEMNVSTLELGDSALYLCASSLIPGTEETQYFGPGTRLLVL.

The chain recombines TRBV5-4 with TRBJ2-2; 11 positions agree with TRBD2. The germline V gene has CDR1 SGHNT and CDR2 YYREEE (reference sequence). The ends lost 1 base at V and 4 bases at J; junction bases unmatched: 9. CDR3 size: 18 residues. The DNA for the CDR3 is TGTGCCAGCAGCTTGCGTAGCGGGGGGGCAGGGTTCACCGGGGAGCTGTTTTTT. Protein: CASSLRSGGAGFTGELFF.